What follows describes a single TCR beta chain. The CDR3 consists of 14 residues. Germline assignment: CDR1 LGHNA and CDR2 YSLEER. Deletions cut 0 bases from V and 3 bases from J, with 8 bases between. The sample comes from a study of blood T cell repertoires in COVID-19. The assay was immunoSEQ multiplex PCR, and TCRdb's table has in-frame clones only and misses some. The sample carries approximately 300,000 clones, 85% to 90% recorded once. The chain is built from TRBV4-3 and TRBJ1-2, with D unclear. This receptor was obtained from a middle-aged woman with COVID-19, enrolled during active disease. Sequencing was done on a sample of peripheral blood. The CDR3 DNA reads TGCGCCAGCAGCCAAGAATTGAGTTACTATGGCTACACCTTC. Its translation: CASSQELSYYGYTF.